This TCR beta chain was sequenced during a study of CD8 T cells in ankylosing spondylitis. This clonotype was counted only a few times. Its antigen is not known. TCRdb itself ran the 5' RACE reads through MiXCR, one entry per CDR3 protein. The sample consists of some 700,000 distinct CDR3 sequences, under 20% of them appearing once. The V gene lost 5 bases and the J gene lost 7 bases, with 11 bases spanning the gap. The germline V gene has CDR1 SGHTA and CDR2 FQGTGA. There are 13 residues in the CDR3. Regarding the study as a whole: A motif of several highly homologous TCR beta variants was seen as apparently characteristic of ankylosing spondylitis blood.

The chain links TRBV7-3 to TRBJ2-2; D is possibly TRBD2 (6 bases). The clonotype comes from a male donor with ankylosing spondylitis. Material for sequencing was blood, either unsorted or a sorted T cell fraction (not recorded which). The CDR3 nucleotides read TGTGCCAGCAGCCCCCGGAGGGACGGGGAGCTGTTTTTT. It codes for CASSPRRDGELFF.